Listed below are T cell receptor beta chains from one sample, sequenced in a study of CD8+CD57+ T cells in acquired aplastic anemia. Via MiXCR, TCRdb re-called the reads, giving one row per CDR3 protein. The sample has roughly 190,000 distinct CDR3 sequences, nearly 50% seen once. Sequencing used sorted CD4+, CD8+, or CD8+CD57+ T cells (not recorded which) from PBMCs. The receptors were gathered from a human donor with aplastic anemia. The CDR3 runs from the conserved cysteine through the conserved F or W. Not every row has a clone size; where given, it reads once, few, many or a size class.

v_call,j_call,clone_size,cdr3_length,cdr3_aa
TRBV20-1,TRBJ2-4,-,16,CSASSRTEVAKNIQYF
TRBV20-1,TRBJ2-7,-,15,CSASPGGSSSYEQYF
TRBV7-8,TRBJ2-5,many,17,CASSLGPPLAGEETQYF
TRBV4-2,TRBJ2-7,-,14,CASSQIGLAGQQYF
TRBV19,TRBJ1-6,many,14,CASTARDSLSPLHF
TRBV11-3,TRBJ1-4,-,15,CASSQRGQGGEKLFF
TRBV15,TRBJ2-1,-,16,CATSSQGQGFYNEQFF
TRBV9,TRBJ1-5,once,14,CASSENRAGQPQHF
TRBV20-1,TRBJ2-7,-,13,CSASTDRDYEQYF
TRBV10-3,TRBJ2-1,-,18,CAISASGGSGRASNEQFF
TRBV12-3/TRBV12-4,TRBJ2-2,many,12,CASSSRIGELFF
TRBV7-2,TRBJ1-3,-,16,CASSQVDGFSGNTIYF
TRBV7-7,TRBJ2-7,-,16,CASSLNQREGLNEQYF
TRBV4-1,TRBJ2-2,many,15,CASSQDPWKAGELFF
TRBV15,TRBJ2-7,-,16,CATSSYWDRRAYEQYF
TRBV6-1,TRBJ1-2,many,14,CASEPGQGEAGYTF
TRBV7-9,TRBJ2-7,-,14,CASSSDRKNYEQYF
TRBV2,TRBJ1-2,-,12,CASTGGNYGYTF
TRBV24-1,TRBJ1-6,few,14,CATNVRQVDSPLHF
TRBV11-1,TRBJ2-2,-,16,CASSPFDRGNTGELFF
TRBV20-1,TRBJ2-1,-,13,CSARDHRHNEQFF
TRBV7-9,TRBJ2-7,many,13,CASSLVGGGEQYF
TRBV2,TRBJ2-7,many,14,CASSESVVYGEQYF
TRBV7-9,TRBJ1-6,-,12,CASSFRETTLHF
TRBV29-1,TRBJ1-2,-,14,CSVSTDRGKYGYTF
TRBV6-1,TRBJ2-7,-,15,CASSFRRDSYYEQYF
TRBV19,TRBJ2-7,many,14,CASIPPERGYEQYF
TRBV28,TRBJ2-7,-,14,CASSLGAGNYEQYF
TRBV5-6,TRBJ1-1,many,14,CASSFPRIDTEAFF
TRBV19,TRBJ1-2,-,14,CASSIEGTAFGYTF
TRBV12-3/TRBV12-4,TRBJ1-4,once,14,CASSFGSTNEKLFF
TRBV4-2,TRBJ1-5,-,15,CATGPEGYSNQPQHF
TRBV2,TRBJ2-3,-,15,CASSKGTSETDTQYF
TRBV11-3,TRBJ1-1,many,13,CASSRQGAVEAFF
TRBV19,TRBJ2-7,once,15,CASSIDPSGRSEQYF
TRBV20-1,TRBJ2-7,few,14,CSATLVGSSYEQYF
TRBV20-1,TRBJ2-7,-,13,CSAQAGKGYEQYF
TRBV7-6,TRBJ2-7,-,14,CASSPYQGSYEQYF
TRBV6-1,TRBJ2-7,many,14,CASSDAGQGYEQYF
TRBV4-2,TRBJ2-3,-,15,CASSQAGGNPGTQYF
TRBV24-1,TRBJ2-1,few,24,CATSDPSQGRHEGPYQSSYNEQFF
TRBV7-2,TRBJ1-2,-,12,CASSQKTYGYTF
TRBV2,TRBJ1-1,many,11,CASGGLALAFF
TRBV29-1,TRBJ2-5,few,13,CSGGGGAEGTQYF
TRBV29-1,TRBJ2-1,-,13,CSVEGQGYNEQFF
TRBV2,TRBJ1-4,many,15,CASTARGTGHEKLFF
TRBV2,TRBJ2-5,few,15,CASGDQGGRGETQYF
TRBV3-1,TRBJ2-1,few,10,CAGPFDEQFF
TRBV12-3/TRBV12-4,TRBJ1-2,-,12,CASTPGPRPYTF
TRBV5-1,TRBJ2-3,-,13,CASSLLGRDTQYF
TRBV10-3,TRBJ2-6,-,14,CAIRQGSGANVLTF